The 6 T cell receptor beta chains given below trace back to one sample, sequenced in a study of CD8 T cells in ankylosing spondylitis. Points from the study as a whole: Ankylosing spondylitis blood seemed to carry a telltale TCR beta motif made of about 8 highly homologous variants.

A single record per CDR3 protein comes from TCRdb applying MiXCR to the 5' RACE reads. The top ten clones hold 16% of a sample with fewer than 500,000 distinct CDR3 sequences, approximately 20% of them seen once. These receptors are not linked to any known antigen. The specimen sequenced was blood, either unsorted or a sorted T cell fraction (not recorded which). These receptors originate from a male donor with ankylosing spondylitis.

The rearrangement joins TRBV5-1 to TRBJ2-5; 10 positions match TRBD2. The ends lost 0 bases at V and 5 bases at J; junction bases unmatched: 10. CDR1 and CDR2 (germline): SGHRS, YFSETQ. The CDR3 runs to 17 residues. For the CDR3, the DNA is TGCGCCAGCAGCTTGGGAGTTTCTAGCGGGAGAAGGGAGACCCAGTACTTC. It translates to CASSLGVSSGRRETQYF.

The genes are TRBV2 and TRBJ2-3; the D gene is possibly TRBD1 (6 bases). Looked up from germline, CDR1 is SNHLY and CDR2 is FYNNEI. This CDR3 spans 14 amino acids. V was clipped by 5 bases and J by 0 bases, with 9 bases between them. The CDR3 region has the DNA TGTGCCAGCAGTACAGGGTCTAGCACAGATACGCAGTATTTT. Translated, it gives CASSTGSSTDTQYF.

This clonotype was detected ten times or more. This chain joins TRBV12-3 or TRBV12-4 and TRBJ1-5, with a weak D call TRBD1 (5 bases). The CDR3 sequence is 14 residues long. Between the trimmed V and J ends, which lost 3 bases and 6 bases, there was a span of 12 bases. The CDR3 bases are TGTGCCAGCAGTTTGAGCCAGGGAGGTCAGCCCCAGCATTTT. Encoded protein: CASSLSQGGQPQHF.

The rearrangement uses TRBV10-3 and TRBJ1-3; D is unresolved. The CDR3 loop spans 13 amino acids. Germline CDR1 is ENHRY and CDR2 is SYGVKD. Trimming removed 10 bases from V and 1 base from J, with 11 bases in between. The chain's CDR3 is CATNPRSGNTIYF. The CDR3 DNA follows: TGTGCCACTAATCCTCGTTCTGGAAACACCATATATTTT.

This chain connects TRBV4-1 to TRBJ1-5, with D possibly being TRBD1 (5 bases). The CDR3 is 15 residues long. The germline gives CDR1 MGHRA, CDR2 YSYEKL. Deletions cut 0 bases from V and 1 base from J, with 7 bases between. In nucleotides, the CDR3 is TGCGCCAGCAGCCAAGATGGGGCAAGCAATCAGCCCCAGCATTTT. Translated: CASSQDGASNQPQHF.

This clonotype appeared a few times. The CDR3 DNA is TGTGCCAGCAAACAGAACAGGGGGAGCGGGACCCAGTACTTC. This codes for CASKQNRGSGTQYF. The chain combines TRBV6-1 with TRBJ2-5; 8 bases line up with TRBD1. V was pared by 7 bases and J by 7 bases, with 11 bases of the junction left unmatched. This CDR3 is built from 14 residues. Looked up from germline, CDR1 is MNHNS and CDR2 is SASEGT.